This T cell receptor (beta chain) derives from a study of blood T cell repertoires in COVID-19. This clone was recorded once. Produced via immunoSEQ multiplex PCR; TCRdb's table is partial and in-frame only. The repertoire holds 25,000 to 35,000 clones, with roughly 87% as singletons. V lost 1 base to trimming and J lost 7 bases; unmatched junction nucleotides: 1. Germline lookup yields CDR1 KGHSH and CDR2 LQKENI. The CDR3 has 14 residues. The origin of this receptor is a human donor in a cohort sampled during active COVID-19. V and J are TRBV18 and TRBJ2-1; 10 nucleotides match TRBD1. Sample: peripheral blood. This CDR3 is CASSPRTGGNEQFF. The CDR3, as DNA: TGTGCCAGCTCACCACGGACAGGGGGGAATGAGCAGTTCTTC.